This T cell receptor beta chain is drawn from a study of brain T cells in children with intractable seizures. The method was immunoSEQ multiplex PCR; TCRdb's version includes in-frame clones alone and lacks a portion of them. The table records about 340,000 clones, over 90% of them present only once. Time point described: blood from clinic visit 5 months post-surgery; TSC patient then seizure free. Only cases whose brain tissue showed the highest T cell transcript signatures were sequenced. Patients received at least one anti-epileptic drug before surgery. The germline V and J ends were trimmed by 0 bases and 1 base, with 12 bases remaining between them. Germline V gives CDR1 SGHDN, CDR2 FVKESK. This CDR3 has 16 residues. In the case of this clone: Antigen specificity is unknown.

General study results and limits: HCMV serostatus was not known, and viral specificity came from CDR3 similarity only.

The sequencing used peripheral blood, collected 4 to 6 months after surgery. The sequence was obtained from a boy younger than two with tuberous sclerosis and intractable seizures. The gene calls are TRBV14 and TRBJ1-1; tentative D call: TRBD1 (5 bases). The CDR3 sequence: CASSQDGGLRNTEAFF. The CDR3, as DNA: TGTGCCAGCAGCCAAGACGGGGGATTGCGGAACACTGAAGCTTTCTTT.